A single sample is the source of the 9 T cell receptor beta chains below, sequenced in a study of cytomegalovirus exposure and HLA in healthy donors. The PCR contained 60 Vbeta and 13 Jbeta primers. Using immunoSEQ multiplex PCR, the repertoire was profiled, and TCRdb retains in-frame clones only, with some absent. The sample has about 190,000 clones, 75% to 85% seen once. Sequencing was carried out using PBMCs. Receptors originate from a woman between 18 and 30 years old in good health and CMV-seropositive.

This clone has just a few counts. The chain has TRBV4-1 and TRBJ1-5; D gene ambiguous. The CDR3 has 14 residues. V lost 5 bases and J lost 4, with 12 bases in between. Looked up from germline, CDR1 is MGHRA and CDR2 is YSYEKL. The CDR3 nucleotides are TGCGCCAGCAGCGTAAGTTACAAGAATCAGCCCCAGCATTTT. As protein: CASSVSYKNQPQHF.

The chain uses TRBV9 and TRBJ2-1; D gene ambiguous. The germline V gene encodes CDR1 SGDLS and CDR2 YYNGEE. The length of the CDR3 is 15 residues. V lost 0 bases and J 4 bases, leaving 11 bases between the germline ends. CDR3 loop: CASSVGGSFYNEQFF. The DNA for the CDR3 is TGTGCCAGCAGCGTAGGCGGAAGCTTTTACAATGAGCAGTTCTTC.

This rearrangement joins TRBV5-1 to TRBJ2-5, with 9 positions matching TRBD2. With the DNA end fitting TRBJ2-7 better, the J assignment may be wrong. In germline, CDR1 is SGHRS, CDR2 YFSETQ. The CDR3 spans 13 residues. The CDR3 region has the DNA TGCGCCAGCAGCATCGGACTAGCGACCGAGCAGTACTTC. It specifies CASSIGLATEQYF.

The chain joins TRBV10-2 to TRBJ2-1; 8 bases match TRBD2. Germline CDR1 WSHSY, CDR2 SAAADI. The junction had 14 bases not matched to a gene; V was cut back by 6 bases and J by 7 bases. The CDR3 runs 16 residues. The CDR3 loop reads CASSSNGGGGKNEQFF. CDR3 coding DNA: TGCGCCAGCAGCTCGAACGGGGGGGGCGGTAAAAATGAGCAGTTCTTC.

This clone has only a few counts. CDR3 DNA sequence: TGTGCCAGCAGCCTGGACAGGGGGCGTGAAAAACTGTTTTTT. Translating gives CASSLDRGREKLFF. The rearrangement links TRBV7-9 to TRBJ1-4, with 11 bases aligning to TRBD1. V dropped 5 bases and J dropped 7; count of bases not matched to a gene: 3. CDR3 length: 14 amino acids. Germline V gives CDR1 SEHNR, CDR2 FQNEAQ (reference sequence).

The chain couples TRBV5-8 to TRBJ2-2; TRBD1 might be the D (6 bases). The CDR3 runs 14 residues. The V gene's germline CDR1 is SGHTS and CDR2 YDEGEE. Trimming took off 3 bases at V and 6 bases at J, with 12 bases between the two ends. The CDR3 coding sequence is TGTGCCAGCAGCTACAGGGTGATGGCCGGGGAGCTGTTTTTT. It yields the protein CASSYRVMAGELFF.

V usage is TRBV5-4 and J usage is TRBJ1-1, with D tentatively TRBD1 (6 bases). V lost 3 bases and J 3 bases, leaving 15 bases between the germline ends. The CDR3 extends over 15 amino acids. CDR1 and CDR2 (germline): SGHNT, YYREEE (reference sequence). CDR3 bases: TGTGCCAGCAGCTACGGACAGCCCGGGGACACTGAAGCTTTCTTT. The encoded protein is CASSYGQPGDTEAFF.

The V gene is TRBV28, the J gene TRBJ1-6; maybe TRBD1 (5 bases). V gave up 4 bases and J gave up 7 bases, with 14 bases separating them. CDR1 is MDHEN and CDR2 is SYDVKM in the germline V gene. CDR3 length equals 15 residues. CDR3 sequence reads: CASSSPAGKNSPLHF. CDR3 bases: TGTGCCAGCAGTTCCCCGGCAGGGAAGAATTCACCCCTCCACTTT.

CDR3: CASSLEWPGQMEGTPDTQYF. CDR3 DNA sequence: TGCGCCAGCAGCTTGGAATGGCCGGGACAGATGGAGGGGACACCAGATACGCAGTATTTT. The J gene is TRBJ2-3, the V gene TRBV5-1, with a possible D match to TRBD1 (7 bases). CDR1 and CDR2 (germline): SGHRS, YFSETQ. V was trimmed by 0 bases and J by 4 bases, leaving 27 bases between them. The CDR3 covers 20 residues.